What follows are 14 T cell receptor beta chains derived from one specimen sequenced in a study of Graves' ophthalmopathy and Graves' hyperthyroidism. RNA served as the template for amplifying TCR beta CDR3 regions. An opening RT-PCR round employed HTBI primers and preceded a second-round multiplex PCR. One entry per CDR3 protein, called by TCRdb with MiXCR from the multiplex PCR reads. The sample records approximately 330,000 distinct CDR3 sequences, about a sixth being singletons. Sequencing was done on a sample of peripheral blood. Source of these receptors: an adult man with Graves' ophthalmopathy.

This clonotype was observed at least ten times. This chain uses TRBV7-8 with TRBJ2-3; 9 bases match TRBD2. The CDR3 loop spans 17 amino acids. V dropped 2 bases and J dropped 1; count of bases not matched to a gene: 7. Germline CDR1 reads SGHVS; CDR2 reads FQNEAQ. As DNA, the CDR3 is TGTGCCAGCAGCTTACTGAGCGGGAGGTTCGGCACAGATACGCAGTATTTT. It codes for CASSLLSGRFGTDTQYF.

This clonotype was picked up many times. The gene calls are TRBV27 and TRBJ1-1, with D uncertain. CDR1 and CDR2 from the germline V gene are MNHEY and SMNVEV (reference sequence). V was clipped by 7 bases and J by 6 bases, with 12 bases between them. There are 12 residues in the CDR3. The CDR3 DNA sequence: TGTGCCAGCACCTCCGGGGAGCCTGAAGCTTTCTTT. Amino acid sequence: CASTSGEPEAFF.

This clonotype has only a few counts. The chain employs TRBV6-5 and TRBJ2-2; TRBD2 might be the D (5 bases). The ends were cut back, 0 bases at V and 1 base at J, with 9 bases in the middle. This CDR3 is 16 amino acids long. Germline V lookup: CDR1 MNHEY, CDR2 SVGAGI. CDR3 DNA: TGTGCCAGCAGTTACTCCGGGGTGATGAACACCGGGGAGCTGTTTTTT. The encoded protein is CASSYSGVMNTGELFF.

The chain is built from TRBV28 and TRBJ2-7; D not resolved. V was pared by 8 bases and J by 2 bases, with 13 bases between. This CDR3 contains 13 residues. Germline assignment: CDR1 MDHEN and CDR2 SYDVKM. CDR3 bases: TGTGCCAGCCACCAAGGGAACCCCTACGAGCAGTACTTC. Its protein is CASHQGNPYEQYF.

This clonotype has ten or more counts. The chain is built from TRBV6-2 or TRBV6-3 and TRBJ1-1, with D possibly matching TRBD1 (6 bases). Germline CDR1 MNHEY, CDR2 SVGEGT. V was cut by 6 bases and J by 5 bases, with 16 bases left in between. The CDR3 totals 14 residues. CDR3 amino acids: CASSTNRRGTEAFF. In nucleotides, the CDR3 is TGTGCCAGCAGCACCAACCGGAGGGGGACTGAAGCTTTCTTT.

The chain links TRBV19 to TRBJ2-2, with D perhaps assigned TRBD1 or TRBD2 (6 bases each). The germline V and J ends were trimmed by 8 bases and 3 bases, with 19 bases remaining between them. CDR1 and CDR2 (germline): LNHDA, SQIVND (reference sequence). The CDR3 spans 16 residues. DNA for the CDR3: TGTGCCAGTCGGTCTCGGGGGCGGCTGCACACCGGGGAGCTGTTTTTT. Protein: CASRSRGRLHTGELFF.

This clonotype was counted at least ten times. The genes are TRBV27 and TRBJ1-3; a weak D match, TRBD1 (5 bases). Trimming removed 6 bases from V and 4 bases from J, with 16 bases in between. CDR1 is MNHEY and CDR2 is SMNVEV in the germline V gene (reference sequence). This CDR3 is built from 15 residues. CDR3 nucleotide sequence: TGTGCCAGCAGCTCAGGGTGGATGGCCGGAAACACCATATATTTT. This gives the protein CASSSGWMAGNTIYF.

This clonotype was seen ten or more times. This chain links TRBV18 with TRBJ2-5; TRBD1 matches 7 bases. The CDR3 contains 14 residues. Germline assignment: CDR1 KGHSH and CDR2 LQKENI. J was trimmed by 5 bases and V by 1 base; bases with no gene match: 4. In DNA form, the CDR3 reads TGTGCCAGCTCACCACAGGGGGCCGATGAGACCCAGTACTTC. This codes for CASSPQGADETQYF.

This clonotype was seen many times. The CDR3 reads CSAEIQGAMSTEAFF. Here the CDR3 DNA reads TGCAGTGCTGAGATACAGGGGGCGATGTCCACTGAAGCTTTCTTT. The genes are TRBV20-1 and TRBJ1-1, with 9 bases matching TRBD1. CDR1 is DFQATT, CDR2 SNEGSKA, per germline (reference sequence). The CDR3 sequence is 15 residues long. The V segment lost 5 bases and the J segment 4 bases; nucleotides outside the gene matches: 11.

The chain carries TRBV5-1 and TRBJ1-2; tentative D call: TRBD1 (6 bases). The CDR3 sequence is 14 residues long. In germline, CDR1 is SGHRS, CDR2 YFSETQ. Trimming removed 2 bases at V and 6 bases at J, with 14 bases between. The CDR3 bases are TGCGCCAGCAGCTTAGGACAGTCGACGGATGGCTACACCTTC. Residues: CASSLGQSTDGYTF.

This clonotype was recorded at least ten times. The genes are TRBV9 and TRBJ1-2; D possibly corresponds to TRBD1 (6 bases). This CDR3 comprises 16 residues. Trimming shortened V by 1 base and J by 5 bases, and 18 bases separated the two germline ends. Germline V gene lookup returns CDR1 SGDLS and CDR2 YYNGEE. The CDR3 sequence: CASSVRTDSLGYGYTF. The DNA for the CDR3 is TGTGCCAGCAGCGTAAGAACGGACAGTTTAGGATATGGCTACACCTTC.

This clonotype was detected ten times or more. The rearrangement links TRBV11-2 to TRBJ1-1; D is ambiguous. The V end was cut by 9 bases, the J end by 3 bases, with 8 bases between. The CDR3 is 11 residues long. CDR1 SGHAT and CDR2 FQNNGV come from the germline V gene. CDR3 sequence reads: CASGLHTEAFF. The CDR3 nucleotides are TGTGCCAGTGGGTTGCACACTGAAGCTTTCTTT.

The chain recombines TRBV12-3 or TRBV12-4 with TRBJ1-6; D might be TRBD1 (5 bases). This CDR3 region has 14 residues. Trimming cost V 4 bases and J 8 bases, with 12 bases left between them. CDR3 nucleotides: TGTGCCAGCAGTTCCATGGGCAGGGATTCACCCCTCCACTTT. As protein: CASSSMGRDSPLHF.

Many counts were recorded for this clonotype. This sequence joins TRBV6-1 and TRBJ1-2; no clear D. Germline CDR1 is MNHNS and CDR2 is SASEGT. The CDR3 spans 17 residues. V gave up 2 bases and J gave up 0 bases, with 16 bases separating them. In nucleotides, the CDR3 is TGTGCCAGCAGTGAACCTCACGGCTCGGGAACTAACTATGGCTACACCTTC. Its protein product is CASSEPHGSGTNYGYTF.